The source of this T cell receptor (beta chain) is a study of T-cell memory formation after mild COVID-19. V lost 7 bases, J lost 7 bases, and 9 bases stayed unmatched. Germline values: CDR1 SNHLY, CDR2 FYNNEI. This CDR3 spans 14 amino acids. TCRdb independently ran MiXCR on the 5' RACE reads; one entry per CDR3 protein. The table has just over 400,000 distinct CDR3 sequences, about a quarter seen once; the top ten hold under 15%. The TCR originated in an adult woman who had mild COVID-19 (a few samples of this study predate the infection). Cell type and time point are not known. Sequenced material: PBMCs or a T cell subset sorted from them (not recorded which). This rearrangement joins TRBV2 to TRBJ1-1; 10 bases are shared with TRBD1. The CDR3 is CASKRDRGLNEAFF. The CDR3 bases are TGTGCCAGCAAGCGGGACAGGGGACTAAATGAAGCTTTCTTT.